Listed below are T cell receptor beta chains from one sample, sequenced in a study of blood T cell repertoires in COVID-19. Generated by immunoSEQ multiplex PCR, the TCRdb table keeps only in-frame clones and is missing some. The sample carries roughly 340,000 clones, 85% to 90% recorded once. Sequenced material: peripheral blood. These receptors originate from a woman in her fifties or sixties with COVID-19, enrolled during active disease. Both conserved end residues are part of each CDR3. Fields, in order: D gene, J gene, clone size, V gene, CDR3 DNA, CDR3 protein. A D gene is named only where the DNA matches it firmly. Not all rows give a size; the values are once, few, many and, for expanded clones, a class.

d_call: -; j_call: TRBJ1-1; clone_size: -; v_call: TRBV6-5; cdr3_nt: TGTGCCAGTACCACAGGGCTGTACACTGAAGCTTTCTTT; cdr3_aa: CASTTGLYTEAFF
d_call: TRBD2; j_call: TRBJ2-3; clone_size: many; v_call: TRBV3-1/TRBV3-2; cdr3_nt: TGTGCCAGCAGCCAAGATGGAGCGGGAGAGGCAGATACGCAGTATTTT; cdr3_aa: CASSQDGAGEADTQYF
d_call: TRBD1; j_call: TRBJ1-6; clone_size: once; v_call: TRBV23-1; cdr3_nt: TGCGCCAGCACTTCCCCAGGACAGGCTTATTCACCCCTCCACTTT; cdr3_aa: CASTSPGQAYSPLHF
d_call: TRBD1; j_call: TRBJ2-7; clone_size: -; v_call: TRBV27; cdr3_nt: TGTGCCAGCAGCCGGACAGGGGGTACCTACGAGCAGTACTTC; cdr3_aa: CASSRTGGTYEQYF
d_call: -; j_call: TRBJ1-1; clone_size: once; v_call: TRBV11-3; cdr3_nt: TGTGCCAGCAGCTTAGATCACCAGGGAGCTTTCTTT; cdr3_aa: CASSLDHQGAFF
d_call: -; j_call: TRBJ2-6; clone_size: -; v_call: TRBV5-8; cdr3_nt: TGTGCCAGCAGCGGATTACAGGTTCAGCAGAGCTCTGGGGCCAACGTCCTGACTTTC; cdr3_aa: CASSGLQVQQSSGANVLTF
d_call: -; j_call: TRBJ2-7; clone_size: -; v_call: TRBV7-2; cdr3_nt: TGTGCCAGCAGCTTAGCGCGGGACAGAGGTTACGAGCAGTACTTC; cdr3_aa: CASSLARDRGYEQYF
d_call: TRBD1; j_call: TRBJ2-5; clone_size: -; v_call: TRBV27; cdr3_nt: TGTGCCAGCGTACCCCAGGGGGCAAAGACCCAGTACTTC; cdr3_aa: CASVPQGAKTQYF
d_call: TRBD1; j_call: TRBJ2-1; clone_size: -; v_call: TRBV5-4; cdr3_nt: TGTGCCAGCAGCTATAGACAGGGGAATGAGCAGTTCTTC; cdr3_aa: CASSYRQGNEQFF
d_call: -; j_call: TRBJ1-2; clone_size: -; v_call: TRBV7-3; cdr3_nt: TGTGCCAGCAGCTTAATCGGAGGGAGCGGCTATGGCTACACCTTC; cdr3_aa: CASSLIGGSGYGYTF
d_call: TRBD1; j_call: TRBJ1-1; clone_size: -; v_call: TRBV7-9; cdr3_nt: TGTGCCAGCAGCTCCCGACGGACAGGGAACACTGAAGCTTTCTTT; cdr3_aa: CASSSRRTGNTEAFF
d_call: -; j_call: TRBJ1-1; clone_size: -; v_call: TRBV19; cdr3_nt: TGTGCCAGTAGGTTCGGGGGAAGGACTGAAGCTTTCTTT; cdr3_aa: CASRFGGRTEAFF
d_call: -; j_call: TRBJ2-2; clone_size: -; v_call: TRBV7-2; cdr3_nt: TGTGCCAGCAGCCCAGGACTATCCCCGCGAGGCACCGGGGAGCTGTTTTTT; cdr3_aa: CASSPGLSPRGTGELFF
d_call: TRBD2; j_call: TRBJ2-7; clone_size: -; v_call: TRBV3-1/TRBV3-2; cdr3_nt: TGTGCCAGCAGCCAAGTCCCCCGGTTTGCGGGGGAGTACGAGCAGTACTTC; cdr3_aa: CASSQVPRFAGEYEQYF
d_call: TRBD2; j_call: TRBJ2-3; clone_size: -; v_call: TRBV4-2; cdr3_nt: TGTGCCAGCAGCCAAAAGGGACTAGCGGGAGTTGTGGAAGATACGCAGTATTTT; cdr3_aa: CASSQKGLAGVVEDTQYF
d_call: TRBD1; j_call: TRBJ2-5; clone_size: -; v_call: TRBV3-1/TRBV3-2; cdr3_nt: TGTGCCAGCAGTTATAGGACAGGGGGTTTTAAAGAGACCCAGTACTTC; cdr3_aa: CASSYRTGGFKETQYF
d_call: -; j_call: TRBJ2-7; clone_size: -; v_call: TRBV3-1/TRBV3-2; cdr3_nt: TGTGCCAGCAGGGACACTAACTCCTACGAGCAGTACTTC; cdr3_aa: CASRDTNSYEQYF
d_call: TRBD1; j_call: TRBJ2-1; clone_size: -; v_call: TRBV5-1; cdr3_nt: TGCGCCAGCAGCTTGGTTGCTTATGGACAGGGAGGCAATGAGCAGTTCTTC; cdr3_aa: CASSLVAYGQGGNEQFF
d_call: TRBD1; j_call: TRBJ1-5; clone_size: -; v_call: TRBV7-9; cdr3_nt: TGTGCCAGCAGCTTCCCACCACAGGGGAGCAATCAGCCCCAGCATTTT; cdr3_aa: CASSFPPQGSNQPQHF
d_call: -; j_call: TRBJ1-2; clone_size: -; v_call: TRBV3-1/TRBV3-2; cdr3_nt: TGTGCCAGCAGCCAAGCTCAGGGAAAAAGAGATACGAACTATGGCTACACCTTC; cdr3_aa: CASSQAQGKRDTNYGYTF
d_call: -; j_call: TRBJ2-1; clone_size: -; v_call: TRBV4-2; cdr3_nt: TGTGCCAGCAGCCAAGATTTTTTACGGGAGACCTACAATGAGCAGTTCTTC; cdr3_aa: CASSQDFLRETYNEQFF
d_call: -; j_call: TRBJ2-7; clone_size: -; v_call: TRBV19; cdr3_nt: TGTGCCAGTAGTCTACGGGACGAGCAGTACTTC; cdr3_aa: CASSLRDEQYF
d_call: TRBD2; j_call: TRBJ2-3; clone_size: -; v_call: TRBV5-1; cdr3_nt: TGCGCCAGCAGCTCAACGTTACTAGCGGGAGGGCGTGGCTCAGATACGCAGTATTTT; cdr3_aa: CASSSTLLAGGRGSDTQYF
d_call: TRBD2; j_call: TRBJ2-5; clone_size: -; v_call: TRBV9; cdr3_nt: TGTGCCAGCAGCGTAGGGGGACTAGAAGAGACCCAGTACTTC; cdr3_aa: CASSVGGLEETQYF
d_call: -; j_call: TRBJ1-2; clone_size: once; v_call: TRBV7-9; cdr3_nt: TGTGCCAGCAGCTTAGTCCGGGGTGGCTACACCTTC; cdr3_aa: CASSLVRGGYTF
d_call: TRBD1; j_call: TRBJ1-4; clone_size: -; v_call: TRBV7-9; cdr3_nt: TGTGCCAGCAGCTTAGGTGACAGGGCCCAAAAACTGTTTTTT; cdr3_aa: CASSLGDRAQKLFF
d_call: -; j_call: TRBJ1-4; clone_size: -; v_call: TRBV24-1; cdr3_nt: TGTGCCACCGAGGGGGTGAAGGGAACTAATGAAAAACTGTTTTTT; cdr3_aa: CATEGVKGTNEKLFF
d_call: TRBD2; j_call: TRBJ2-3; clone_size: -; v_call: TRBV19; cdr3_nt: TGTGCCAGTAGTGTAGGTAGCGGGATTACAGATACGCAGTATTTT; cdr3_aa: CASSVGSGITDTQYF
d_call: -; j_call: TRBJ2-7; clone_size: -; v_call: TRBV21-1; cdr3_nt: TGTGCCAGCAGCAACGGCCCCGGGACAGGGGGCTACGAGCAGTACTTC; cdr3_aa: CASSNGPGTGGYEQYF
d_call: -; j_call: TRBJ2-6; clone_size: -; v_call: TRBV4-2; cdr3_nt: TGTGCCAGCAGCCAAGCTCGGGTGGGGGGCTCTGGGGCCAACGTCCTGACTTTC; cdr3_aa: CASSQARVGGSGANVLTF
d_call: -; j_call: TRBJ1-2; clone_size: -; v_call: TRBV12-5; cdr3_nt: TGTGCTAGTGGTTTGGTAGTGAGGGATGGCTACACCTTC; cdr3_aa: CASGLVVRDGYTF
d_call: -; j_call: TRBJ2-5; clone_size: -; v_call: TRBV5-6; cdr3_nt: TGTGCCAGCAGGGCCGAAGGAGGCGCGATAGGAGAGACCCAGTACTTC; cdr3_aa: CASRAEGGAIGETQYF
d_call: -; j_call: TRBJ2-3; clone_size: -; v_call: TRBV9; cdr3_nt: TGTGCCAGCAGCGAGACTCTGAGAGACACAGATACGCAGTATTTT; cdr3_aa: CASSETLRDTDTQYF
d_call: -; j_call: TRBJ2-7; clone_size: once; v_call: TRBV6-2/TRBV6-3; cdr3_nt: TGTGCCAGCAGTTTCGATATCCGGGGTTTCTACGAGCAGTACTTC; cdr3_aa: CASSFDIRGFYEQYF
d_call: TRBD2; j_call: TRBJ2-7; clone_size: -; v_call: TRBV7-6; cdr3_nt: TGTGCCAGCAGCACCGGAGGACTAGCGGCCATCGAGCAGTACTTC; cdr3_aa: CASSTGGLAAIEQYF
d_call: -; j_call: TRBJ1-3; clone_size: -; v_call: TRBV30; cdr3_nt: TGTGCCTGGAGGCCACAGGGTGGGAGAAACACCATATATTTT; cdr3_aa: CAWRPQGGRNTIYF